This is a list of T cell receptor beta chains from one sample in a study of T cells in pancreatic ductal adenocarcinoma. Clones were read by immunoSEQ multiplex PCR, and TCRdb kept only the in-frame ones, dropping some. Found here are about 100,000 clones, roughly 96% of them singletons; the top ten hold roughly 3%. The specimen was PBMCs. The receptors shown here come from a human donor with pancreatic ductal adenocarcinoma. CDR3s include the opening cysteine and the closing phenylalanine or tryptophan. Each record gives: V gene, J gene, CDR3 protein.

v_call: TRBV4-1; j_call: TRBJ2-3; cdr3_aa: CASSQVWTGPDTQYF
v_call: TRBV29-1; j_call: TRBJ1-1; cdr3_aa: CSVGGGPSAFF
v_call: TRBV29-1; j_call: TRBJ2-2; cdr3_aa: CSGGTERHTGELFF
v_call: TRBV28; j_call: TRBJ2-1; cdr3_aa: CASSPPSGRGHEQFF
v_call: TRBV14; j_call: TRBJ2-4; cdr3_aa: CASSQGPRDRGYWSSKNIQYF
v_call: TRBV28; j_call: TRBJ2-1; cdr3_aa: CASGGGTYDNEQFF
v_call: TRBV28; j_call: TRBJ2-2; cdr3_aa: CASIPSGTRNTGELFF
v_call: TRBV30; j_call: TRBJ1-2; cdr3_aa: CAWSYTANYGYTF
v_call: TRBV7-2; j_call: TRBJ1-4; cdr3_aa: CASSLVGGNEKLFF
v_call: TRBV6-1; j_call: TRBJ1-2; cdr3_aa: CASSEQGPNYGYTF
v_call: TRBV20-1; j_call: TRBJ2-3; cdr3_aa: CSAGRTDTQYF
v_call: TRBV5-4; j_call: TRBJ1-4; cdr3_aa: CASSGAGDREEKLFF
v_call: TRBV2; j_call: TRBJ2-3; cdr3_aa: CASRSSGTFTDTQYF
v_call: TRBV28; j_call: TRBJ2-7; cdr3_aa: CASSGGALKEQYF
v_call: TRBV29-1; j_call: TRBJ2-1; cdr3_aa: CSVDLAGGGEQFF
v_call: TRBV2; j_call: TRBJ2-1; cdr3_aa: CASLAGVAGNEQFF
v_call: TRBV27; j_call: TRBJ2-7; cdr3_aa: CASSLGTGGSYEQYF
v_call: TRBV13; j_call: TRBJ2-2; cdr3_aa: CASSRRGMNTGELFF
v_call: TRBV30; j_call: TRBJ2-1; cdr3_aa: CAFQSGTSGTNEQFF
v_call: TRBV18; j_call: TRBJ1-2; cdr3_aa: CASSLRQGEVVGYTF
v_call: TRBV7-9; j_call: TRBJ2-5; cdr3_aa: CASSRVGPDRGKYQETQYF
v_call: TRBV10-3; j_call: TRBJ2-5; cdr3_aa: CAISESGRETQYF
v_call: TRBV6-4; j_call: TRBJ2-1; cdr3_aa: CASSDFGLAGLYNEQFF
v_call: TRBV29-1; j_call: TRBJ2-7; cdr3_aa: CSVREREGYEQYF
v_call: TRBV2; j_call: TRBJ2-6; cdr3_aa: CASTPGAGANVLTF
v_call: TRBV11-2; j_call: TRBJ2-3; cdr3_aa: CASSTGTTSTDTQYF
v_call: TRBV5-6; j_call: TRBJ2-7; cdr3_aa: CASSFIAGEQYF
v_call: TRBV11-2; j_call: TRBJ2-1; cdr3_aa: CASSLGGISYNEQFF
v_call: TRBV7-3; j_call: TRBJ2-2; cdr3_aa: CASSLGQDPLTGELFF
v_call: TRBV18; j_call: TRBJ2-5; cdr3_aa: CASSPLLAGEQETQYF
v_call: TRBV7-3; j_call: TRBJ2-1; cdr3_aa: CASSLIPSNEQFF
v_call: TRBV18; j_call: TRBJ2-7; cdr3_aa: CASSPYTDKSYEQYF
v_call: TRBV30; j_call: TRBJ2-7; cdr3_aa: CAWSVQGRYSYEQYF
v_call: TRBV28; j_call: TRBJ2-1; cdr3_aa: CATSGSGVYEQFF
v_call: TRBV28; j_call: TRBJ1-5; cdr3_aa: CASRLGQRKNQPQHF
v_call: TRBV7-3; j_call: TRBJ2-1; cdr3_aa: CASSSGGNEQFF
v_call: TRBV7-2; j_call: TRBJ2-7; cdr3_aa: CASRTGSYEQYF
v_call: TRBV11-2; j_call: TRBJ2-7; cdr3_aa: CASSLATGGPKEQYF
v_call: TRBV4-3; j_call: TRBJ2-7; cdr3_aa: CASSQTGYFGPYEQYF
v_call: TRBV5-4; j_call: TRBJ2-4; cdr3_aa: CASSLGGGDIQYF
v_call: TRBV4-2; j_call: TRBJ2-3; cdr3_aa: CASSPDRGHGDTQYF
v_call: TRBV30; j_call: TRBJ2-7; cdr3_aa: CAWSPGTASYEQYF
v_call: TRBV19; j_call: TRBJ2-7; cdr3_aa: CASSLSKGSYEQYF
v_call: TRBV9; j_call: TRBJ2-7; cdr3_aa: CASSETGTGVLEQYF
v_call: TRBV11-2; j_call: TRBJ2-3; cdr3_aa: CASSLRAQRGGTDTQYF
v_call: TRBV18; j_call: TRBJ2-7; cdr3_aa: CASSPDRVHEQYF
v_call: TRBV28; j_call: TRBJ2-5; cdr3_aa: CASSLYTQETQYF
v_call: TRBV15; j_call: TRBJ2-7; cdr3_aa: CATSREIEDYEQYF
v_call: TRBV19; j_call: TRBJ2-5; cdr3_aa: CASSIRDRSQETQYF
v_call: TRBV4-3; j_call: TRBJ1-3; cdr3_aa: CASSQNAISGNTIYF
v_call: TRBV7-9; j_call: TRBJ2-7; cdr3_aa: CASSLGVHGTGYEQYF
v_call: TRBV7-2; j_call: TRBJ1-4; cdr3_aa: CASSLVGGWDEKLFF